This T cell receptor (beta chain) was sequenced in a study of T cell responses to AZD1222 COVID-19 vaccine. Data came from immunoSEQ multiplex PCR; TCRdb stores just in-frame clones and leaves some out. The sample has 80,000 or so clones; roughly 90% are singletons. Germline loops: CDR1 LGHNA, CDR2 YSLEER. V lost 0 bases to trimming and J lost 4 bases, with 16 bases between them. This CDR3 region has 17 residues. This clone was detected only once. Its antigen is currently unknown. Study observations and caveats: Females made up more of the donors, who were largely white British, and clonal diversity may have come out too low. Spike was spanned by vaccine-associated CD4 TCRs, with dominance at 160-218 and 743-854.

Pooled in the analysis were second doses at about 4 or about 12 weeks. This sample comprised peripheral blood, obtained 28 days after the second AZD1222 dose. The chain has TRBV4-3 and TRBJ2-1, with D possibly being TRBD2 (7 bases). This TCR was recovered from an adult who received the AZD1222 COVID-19 vaccine. Here the CDR3 reads CASSQDVGGGNYNEQFF. CDR3 nucleotides: TGCGCCAGCAGCCAAGATGTAGGGGGGGGGAATTACAATGAGCAGTTCTTC.